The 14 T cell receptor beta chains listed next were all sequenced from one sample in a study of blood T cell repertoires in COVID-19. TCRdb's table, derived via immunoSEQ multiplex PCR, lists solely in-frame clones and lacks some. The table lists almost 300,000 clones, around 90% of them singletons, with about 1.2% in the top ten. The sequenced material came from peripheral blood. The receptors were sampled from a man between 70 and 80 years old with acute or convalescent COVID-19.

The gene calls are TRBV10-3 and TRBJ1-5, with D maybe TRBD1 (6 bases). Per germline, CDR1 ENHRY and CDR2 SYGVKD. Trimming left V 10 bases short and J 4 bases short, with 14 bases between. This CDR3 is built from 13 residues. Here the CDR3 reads CASQGGGNQPQHF. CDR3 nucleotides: TGTGCCAGCCAAGGGGGGGGAAATCAGCCCCAGCATTTT.

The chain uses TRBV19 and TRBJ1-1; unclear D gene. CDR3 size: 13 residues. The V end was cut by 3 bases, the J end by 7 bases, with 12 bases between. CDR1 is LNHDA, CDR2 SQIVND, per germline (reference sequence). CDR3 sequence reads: CASSMGRSLEAFF. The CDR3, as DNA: TGTGCCAGTAGTATGGGCCGCTCCCTTGAAGCTTTCTTT.

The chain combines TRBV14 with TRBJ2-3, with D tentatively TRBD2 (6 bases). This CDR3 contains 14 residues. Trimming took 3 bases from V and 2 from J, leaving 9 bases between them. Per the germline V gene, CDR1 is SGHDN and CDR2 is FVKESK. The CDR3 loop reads CASSHREYTDTQYF. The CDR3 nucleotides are TGTGCCAGCAGCCACCGGGAGTACACAGATACGCAGTATTTT. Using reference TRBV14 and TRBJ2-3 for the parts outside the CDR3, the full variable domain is EAGVTQFPSHSVIEKGQTVTLRCDPISGHDNLYWYRRVMGKEIKFLLHFVKESKQDESGMPNNRFLAERTGGTYSTLKVQPAELEDSGVYFCASSHREYTDTQYFGPGTRLTVL.

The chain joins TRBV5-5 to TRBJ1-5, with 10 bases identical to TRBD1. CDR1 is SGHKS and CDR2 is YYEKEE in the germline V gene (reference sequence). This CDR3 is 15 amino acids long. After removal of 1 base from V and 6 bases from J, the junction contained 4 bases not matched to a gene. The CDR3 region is CASSLRDRGFQPQHF. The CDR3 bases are TGTGCCAGCAGCTTGCGGGACAGGGGATTTCAGCCCCAGCATTTT.

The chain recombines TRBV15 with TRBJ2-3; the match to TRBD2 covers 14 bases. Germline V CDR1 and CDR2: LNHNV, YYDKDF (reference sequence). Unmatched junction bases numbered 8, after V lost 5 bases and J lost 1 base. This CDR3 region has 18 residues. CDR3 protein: CATSERLAGGPGTDTQYF. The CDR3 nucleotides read TGTGCCACCAGCGAACGACTAGCGGGGGGGCCGGGCACAGATACGCAGTATTTT.

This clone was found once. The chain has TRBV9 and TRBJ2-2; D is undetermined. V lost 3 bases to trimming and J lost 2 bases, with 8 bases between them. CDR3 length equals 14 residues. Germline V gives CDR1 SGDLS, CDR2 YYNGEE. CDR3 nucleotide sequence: TGTGCCAGCAGCGACGGGTTTAACACCGGGGAGCTGTTTTTT. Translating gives CASSDGFNTGELFF. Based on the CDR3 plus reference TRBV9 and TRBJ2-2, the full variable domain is DSGVTQTPKHLITATGQRVTLRCSPRSGDLSVYWYQQSLDQGLQFLIQYYNGEERAKGNILERFSAQQFPDLHSELNLSSLELGDSALYFCASSDGFNTGELFFGEGSRLTVL.

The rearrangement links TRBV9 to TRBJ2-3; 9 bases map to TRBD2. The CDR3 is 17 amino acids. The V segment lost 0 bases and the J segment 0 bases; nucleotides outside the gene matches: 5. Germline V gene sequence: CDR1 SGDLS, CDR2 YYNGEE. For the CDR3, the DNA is TGTGCCAGCAGCGTAGGTCTTAGCGGGGGCAGCACAGATACGCAGTATTTT. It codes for CASSVGLSGGSTDTQYF.

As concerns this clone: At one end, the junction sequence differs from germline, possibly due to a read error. The CDR3 sequence is CASSSGRQGERNF. In nucleotides, the CDR3 is TGTGCCAGCAGCTCGGGGAGACAGGGGGAACGGAACTTC. The chain is built from TRBV7-2 and TRBJ2-7; 9 bases align to TRBD1. This CDR3 comprises 13 residues. The germline gives CDR1 SGHTA, CDR2 FQGNSA.

The CDR3 loop is CASSQDLGARAADTQYF. The CDR3 nucleotides read TGTGCCAGCAGCCAAGATCTGGGGGCGCGGGCCGCAGATACGCAGTATTTT. This sequence joins TRBV14 and TRBJ2-3, with D possibly matching TRBD1 (6 bases). The CDR3 spans 17 residues. Germline V gene sequence: CDR1 SGHDN, CDR2 FVKESK. V dropped 0 bases and J dropped 4 bases, with 17 bases sitting between them.

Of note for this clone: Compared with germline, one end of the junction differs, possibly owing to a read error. This CDR3 is CASSQGNSPPHF. The CDR3 DNA is TGTGCCAGCAGTCAGGGCAATTCACCCCCCCACTTT. The chain couples TRBV12-3 or TRBV12-4 to TRBJ1-6; D possibly corresponds to TRBD1 (5 bases). The CDR3 totals 12 residues.

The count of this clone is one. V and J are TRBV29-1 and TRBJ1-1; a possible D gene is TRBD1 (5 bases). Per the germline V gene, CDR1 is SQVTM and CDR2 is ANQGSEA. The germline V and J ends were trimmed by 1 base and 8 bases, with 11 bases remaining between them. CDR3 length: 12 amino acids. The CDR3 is CSVEGGGREAFF. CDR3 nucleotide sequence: TGCAGCGTTGAAGGGGGCGGCAGGGAAGCTTTCTTT.

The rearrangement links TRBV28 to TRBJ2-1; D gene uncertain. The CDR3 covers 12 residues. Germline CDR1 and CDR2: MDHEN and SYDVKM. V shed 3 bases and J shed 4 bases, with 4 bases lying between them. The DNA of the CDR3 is TGTGCCAGCAGTTTCCGGTACAATGAGCAGTTCTTC. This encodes CASSFRYNEQFF. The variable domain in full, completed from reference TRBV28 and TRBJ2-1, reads DVKVTQSSRYLVKRTGEKVFLECVQDMDHENMFWYRQDPGLGLRLIYFSYDVKMKEKGDIPEGYSVSREKKERFSLILESASTNQTSMYLCASSFRYNEQFFGPGTRLTVL.

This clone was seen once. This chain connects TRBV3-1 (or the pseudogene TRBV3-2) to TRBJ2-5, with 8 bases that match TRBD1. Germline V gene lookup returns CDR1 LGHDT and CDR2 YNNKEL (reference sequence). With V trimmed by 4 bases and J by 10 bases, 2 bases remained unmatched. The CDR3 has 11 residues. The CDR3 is CASSPGTGQYF. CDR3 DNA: TGTGCCAGCAGCCCCGGGACAGGCCAGTACTTC.

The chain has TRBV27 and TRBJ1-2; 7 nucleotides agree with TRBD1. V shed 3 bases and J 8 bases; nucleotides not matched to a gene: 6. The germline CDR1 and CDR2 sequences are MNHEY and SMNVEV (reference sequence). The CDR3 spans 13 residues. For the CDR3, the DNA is TGTGCCAGCAGTTTTTCCAGGGGGAACGGCTACACCTTC. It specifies CASSFSRGNGYTF.